This paragraph reports one TCR beta chain. Its antigen is not known. Sequenced by immunoSEQ multiplex PCR; TCRdb stores in-frame clones only, minus some. The sample records 78,000 or so clones, about 79% being singletons. This sample is part of a study of vaccination effects on CD4 cells after COVID-19. Study observations and caveats: Late post-vaccination samples showed marked contraction of infection- and vaccine-induced clones.

Antigen-specific CD4+ T cell clonotypes were called by their expansion after viral peptide-pool culture in ViraFEST. Cultured cells yielded isolated CD4+ T cells after less than 11 days. Among the vaccine recipients, none had a prior SARS-CoV-2 infection, and nucleocapsid antibodies were negative. Trimming left V 6 bases short and J 2 bases short, with 7 bases between. CDR3 length equals 13 residues. Germline assignment: CDR1 MGHDK and CDR2 SYGVNS. This material consisted of CD4+ T cells from PBMCs cultured with SARS-CoV-2 spike peptides, taken before COVID-19 vaccination. The receptor's source is a human donor who received a COVID-19 vaccine. The chain recombines TRBV25-1 with TRBJ1-4; D might be TRBD1 (6 bases). The DNA for the CDR3 is TGTGCCAGCAGGAGGGGGACTAATGAAAAACTGTTTTTT. Protein: CASRRGTNEKLFF. Combining the CDR3 with reference TRBV25-1 and TRBJ1-4 gives the whole variable domain EADIYQTPRYLVIGTGKKITLECSQTMGHDKMYWYQQDPGMELHLIHYSYGVNSTEKGDLSSESTVSRIRTEHFPLTLESARPSHTSQYLCASRRGTNEKLFFGSGTQLSVL.